The 27 T cell receptor beta chains below were found in one sample sequenced in a study of blood T cells in healthy people across ages. Sample-barcoded 5' priming and a J-beta primer mix drove a second PCR of roughly 6 to 12 cycles. Each CDR3 protein gets one entry after TCRdb re-called the 5' RACE reads with MiXCR. The sample has over 1,500,000 distinct CDR3 sequences, 49% seen once. The sample taken for sequencing was blood. The receptors were sampled from a middle-aged woman in good health.

This chain connects TRBV6-2 or TRBV6-3 to TRBJ2-1; TRBD1 matches 9 bases. V was clipped by 4 bases and J by 9 bases; unmatched bases: 10. Germline V gives CDR1 MNHEY, CDR2 SVGEGT. This CDR3 region has 15 residues. CDR3 sequence (DNA): TGTGCCAGCAGTTCGGACAGGGGCTATCCCAGTGAGCAGTTCTTC. Translating gives CASSSDRGYPSEQFF.

The chain recombines TRBV7-2 with TRBJ1-2; 10 bases align to TRBD1. The germline gives CDR1 SGHTA, CDR2 FQGNSA. J lost 13 bases, V lost 5 bases, and 10 bases had no gene match. This CDR3 has 13 residues. The CDR3 protein is CASSVGRQGAITF. The CDR3 DNA sequence: TGTGCCAGCAGCGTAGGCAGACAGGGGGCGATCACCTTC.

This clonotype appeared a few times. V usage is TRBV7-9 and J usage is TRBJ1-4; D call uncertain. V lost 2 bases, J lost 6 bases, and 13 bases lay in between. Germline V gene data show CDR1 as SEHNR and CDR2 as FQNEAQ (reference sequence). CDR3 size: 15 residues. The CDR3 sequence is CASSLSVITDEKLFF. DNA of the CDR3: TGTGCCAGCAGCTTATCTGTCATAACGGATGAAAAACTGTTTTTT.

This chain uses TRBV27 with TRBJ2-5; D is uncertain. CDR1 MNHEY and CDR2 SMNVEV come from the germline V gene (reference sequence). There are 15 residues in the CDR3. V was clipped by 2 bases and J by 1 base, with 11 bases between them. The CDR3 loop reads CASSLMGRSQETQYF. CDR3 nucleotide sequence: TGTGCCAGCAGTTTAATGGGCAGGAGCCAAGAGACCCAGTACTTC.

This chain uses TRBV6-5 with TRBJ2-5; D might be TRBD1 (5 bases). The CDR3 consists of 14 residues. The V end was cut by 1 base, the J end by 2 bases, with 8 bases between. Per germline, CDR1 MNHEY and CDR2 SVGAGI. The CDR3 DNA is TGTGCCAGCAGTTACTTGACAGCGCAAGAGACCCAGTACTTC. Protein: CASSYLTAQETQYF.

This clonotype was counted between two and nine times. This chain joins TRBV15 and TRBJ2-5, with unresolved D. The CDR3 sequence is 15 residues long. Germline V gene sequence: CDR1 LNHNV, CDR2 YYDKDF (reference sequence). V was trimmed by 0 bases and J by 2 bases, leaving 10 bases between them. As DNA, the CDR3 is TGTGCCACCAGCAGAGATGGGCAGCCTCAAGAGACCCAGTACTTC. It yields the protein CATSRDGQPQETQYF.

The chain carries TRBV3-1 and TRBJ1-2; 9 bases are a match to TRBD1. Trimming cost V 4 bases and J 3 bases; bases outside gene matches: 6. The CDR3 covers 15 residues. Germline CDR1 reads LGHDT; CDR2 reads YNNKEL (reference sequence). CDR3 in amino acids: CASSPRRTGDYGYTF. CDR3 nucleotide sequence: TGTGCCAGCAGCCCACGAAGGACAGGGGACTATGGCTACACCTTC.

The J gene is TRBJ2-2, the V gene TRBV28; 7 bases line up with TRBD2. V lost 4 bases and J lost 4; bases outside the gene matches: 9. The CDR3 spans 16 residues. CDR1 and CDR2 from the germline V gene are MDHEN and SYDVKM. This chain's CDR3 is CASSSSGRGGTGELFF. The CDR3 DNA follows: TGTGCCAGCAGTTCCTCGGGGAGGGGTGGCACCGGGGAGCTGTTTTTT.

The J gene is TRBJ2-3, the V gene TRBV6-6, with 7 bases that match TRBD1. This CDR3 has 15 amino acids. V lost 6 bases to trimming and J lost 1 base; unmatched junction nucleotides: 7. The germline CDR1 and CDR2 sequences are MNHNY and SVGAGI (reference sequence). Here the CDR3 reads CASSLGTAGTDTQYF. The CDR3 DNA sequence: TGTGCCAGCAGCCTCGGGACAGCGGGCACAGATACGCAGTATTTT.

This clonotype turned up a few times. The rearrangement uses TRBV7-2 and TRBJ2-7; 10 bases agree with TRBD2. The CDR3 spans 15 residues. The germline gives CDR1 SGHTA, CDR2 FQGNSA. The V and J ends lost 3 bases and 5 bases, in that order; junction bases with no gene match: 7. The CDR3 sequence: CASSLPGLAIHEQYF. The CDR3 bases are TGTGCCAGCAGCTTGCCGGGACTAGCGATCCACGAGCAGTACTTC.

The rearrangement links TRBV4-1 to TRBJ2-3; TRBD2 might be the D (5 bases). Germline loops: CDR1 MGHRA, CDR2 YSYEKL. The germline V and J ends were trimmed by 0 bases and 0 bases, with 10 bases remaining between them. The CDR3 length is 16 residues. CDR3 amino acids: CASSQESRTSTDTQYF. The CDR3 nucleotides are TGCGCCAGCAGCCAAGAGTCACGGACTAGCACAGATACGCAGTATTTT.

The chain couples TRBV5-1 to TRBJ2-7; D is tentatively TRBD1 or TRBD2 (5 bases each). The CDR3 is 15 residues long. V was cut by 8 bases and J by 3 bases, with 21 bases left in between. Looked up from germline, CDR1 is SGHRS and CDR2 is YFSETQ. The chain's CDR3 is CASNTGTEIIYEQYF. The CDR3, as DNA: TGCGCCAGTAATACCGGGACCGAAATCATCTACGAGCAGTACTTC. Full variable domain (missing parts from reference TRBV5-1 and TRBJ2-7): KAGVTQTPRYLIKTRGQQVTLSCSPISGHRSVSWYQQTPGQGLQFLFEYFSETQRNKGNFPGRFSGRQFSNSRSEMNVSTLELGDSALYLCASNTGTEIIYEQYFGPGTRLTVT.

The CDR3 reads CASSELGLDQETQYF. The CDR3 DNA is TGTGCCAGCAGTGAATTGGGACTCGACCAAGAGACCCAGTACTTC. The V call is TRBV25-1, the J call TRBJ2-5, with TRBD2 as a possible D gene (6 bases). V lost 1 base, J lost 0 bases, and 9 bases lay in between. The germline V gene has CDR1 MGHDK and CDR2 SYGVNS. The CDR3 runs 15 residues. Full variable domain (rest looked up from reference TRBV25-1 and TRBJ2-5): EADIYQTPRYLVIGTGKKITLECSQTMGHDKMYWYQQDPGMELHLIHYSYGVNSTEKGDLSSESTVSRIRTEHFPLTLESARPSHTSQYLCASSELGLDQETQYFGPGTRLLVL.

With respect to this clonotype: The junction differs from germline at one of its ends, possibly a read error. Here the CDR3 DNA reads TGTGCTAGCAGCGTAAGGGCGGGGGGCACGAAGGGAGAGACCCAGTACTTC. Residues: CASSVRAGGTKGETQYF. The V and J genes are TRBV9 and TRBJ2-5, with 8 bases fitting TRBD2. Germline V gives CDR1 SGDLS, CDR2 YYNGEE. This CDR3 has 17 residues.

This chain connects TRBV6-1 to TRBJ2-1; D possibly corresponds to TRBD2 (6 bases). In germline, CDR1 is MNHNS, CDR2 SASEGT. Trimming removed 2 bases from V and 0 bases from J, with 14 bases in between. There are 17 residues in the CDR3. The CDR3 spells CASSERGWTNSYNEQFF. The CDR3 nucleotides read TGTGCCAGCAGTGAACGGGGGTGGACCAACTCCTACAATGAGCAGTTCTTC.

This clonotype was detected only a few times. The V and J genes are TRBV4-3 and TRBJ2-1; tentative D call: TRBD1 (5 bases). This CDR3 spans 16 amino acids. With 0 bases removed from V and 9 bases from J, the gap between germline ends came to 18 bases. Germline loops: CDR1 LGHNA, CDR2 YSLEER. The CDR3 nucleotides are TGCGCCAGCAGCCAAGATTTCGGCAGGGTGGTTGGTGAGCAGTTCTTC. It specifies CASSQDFGRVVGEQFF.

The rearrangement joins TRBV27 to TRBJ1-6; 10 bases fit TRBD1. The CDR3 contains 15 residues. J lost 10 bases, V lost 3 bases, and 6 bases had no gene match. Looked up from germline, CDR1 is MNHEY and CDR2 is SMNVEV (reference sequence). The CDR3, as DNA: TGTGCCAGCAGTTTCGGCGGGACAGGGGTCTCACCCCTCCACTTT. Its translation: CASSFGGTGVSPLHF.

The rearrangement links TRBV4-2 to TRBJ2-3, with TRBD2 matching 11 bases. The germline V gene encodes CDR1 LGHNA and CDR2 YNFKEQ. CDR3 length: 20 amino acids. V shed 0 bases, J shed 3 bases, and the junction held 14 bases outside the gene matches. The chain's CDR3 is CASSQDQVFSGGAITDTQYF. CDR3 nucleotides: TGTGCCAGCAGCCAAGATCAGGTGTTTAGCGGGGGGGCGATAACAGATACGCAGTATTTT.

A few counts support this clonotype. The J gene is TRBJ2-1, the V gene TRBV10-3, with TRBD2 as a possible D gene (6 bases). The length of the CDR3 is 14 residues. Germline V gene data show CDR1 as ENHRY and CDR2 as SYGVKD. The V gene lost 7 bases and the J gene lost 0 bases, with 10 bases spanning the gap. CDR3 protein: CAIMEGGSYNEQFF. DNA for the CDR3: TGTGCCATCATGGAGGGCGGCTCCTACAATGAGCAGTTCTTC.

This clonotype was observed many times. The chain is built from TRBV5-6 and TRBJ2-1; D not certain. The germline V gene encodes CDR1 SGHDT and CDR2 YYEEEE. The V gene lost 2 bases and the J gene lost 6 bases, with 6 bases spanning the gap. The CDR3 sequence is 12 residues long. The CDR3 DNA is TGTGCCAGCAGCTTAGGGCCCAATGAGCAGTTCTTC. Translating gives CASSLGPNEQFF.

The rearrangement joins TRBV6-2 or TRBV6-3 to TRBJ2-3; no clear D. Germline V gives CDR1 MNHEY, CDR2 SVGEGT. The V and J ends lost 2 bases and 12 bases respectively, with 21 bases between them. The CDR3 contains 15 residues. The CDR3 loop is CASSYAMAGGETQYF. In DNA, the CDR3 is TGTGCCAGCAGTTACGCGATGGCAGGTGGAGAGACCCAGTATTTT.

The chain uses TRBV7-2 and TRBJ2-7; D may be TRBD1 or TRBD2 (5 bases each). The CDR3 sequence is 15 residues long. CDR1 is SGHTA, CDR2 FQGNSA, per germline. V shed 2 bases and J shed 6 bases, with 17 bases lying between them. In nucleotides, the CDR3 is TGTGCCAGCAGCTTAAGGTCCCCGAGGGGTGGCGAGCAGTACTTC. Its translation is CASSLRSPRGGEQYF.

The chain employs TRBV10-3 and TRBJ1-5, with 7 bases fitting TRBD1. The ends lost 2 bases at V and 3 bases at J; junction bases unmatched: 4. The CDR3 length is 15 residues. CDR1 is ENHRY and CDR2 is SYGVKD in the germline V gene. The CDR3 DNA sequence: TGTGCCATCAGTGAGGAGGGGGCAGTCAATCAGCCCCAGCATTTT. Translated: CAISEEGAVNQPQHF.

The DNA for the CDR3 is TGTGCCAGCAGCCCGGGGACATACGACTACGAGCAGTACTTC. This sequence encodes CASSPGTYDYEQYF. The chain is built from TRBV4-2 and TRBJ2-7, with D maybe TRBD1 (6 bases). Germline assignment: CDR1 LGHNA and CDR2 YNFKEQ. CDR3 length: 14 amino acids. Trimming took off 4 bases at V and 3 bases at J, with 13 bases between the two ends.

The V gene is TRBV7-2, the J gene TRBJ2-3, with 10 bases matching TRBD2. CDR3 length: 17 residues. V was pared by 0 bases and J by 6 bases, with 9 bases of the junction left unmatched. The germline V gene has CDR1 SGHTA and CDR2 FQGNSA. DNA of the CDR3: TGTGCCAGCAGCTTAGCGGGAGCGGGGGGGGCGGCGGATACGCAGTATTTT. It is translated as CASSLAGAGGAADTQYF.

The J gene is TRBJ2-1, the V gene TRBV24-1, with D tentatively TRBD2 (5 bases). The CDR3 runs 15 residues. Germline CDR1 KGHDR, CDR2 SFDVKD. With 7 bases removed from V and 0 bases from J, the gap between germline ends came to 12 bases. CDR3 protein: CATRDGSGSYNEQFF. As DNA, the CDR3 is TGTGCCACCAGGGACGGAAGCGGCTCCTACAATGAGCAGTTCTTC.

Here the CDR3 reads CAISESISYNEQFF. CDR3 nucleotide sequence: TGTGCCATCAGTGAGTCGATCAGTTACAATGAGCAGTTCTTC. The chain carries TRBV10-3 and TRBJ2-1, with D hard to call. This CDR3 comprises 14 residues. CDR1 is ENHRY and CDR2 is SYGVKD in the germline V gene. V lost 0 bases to trimming and J lost 4 bases, with 7 bases between them.